Listed below are T cell receptor beta chains from one sample, sequenced in a study of cytomegalovirus exposure and HLA in healthy donors. Profiling relied on immunoSEQ multiplex PCR, and the TCRdb table lists in-frame clones only, not all of them. The sample has more than 65,000 clones, 65% to 75% seen once. The sequenced sample was PBMCs. The receptor set was obtained from a woman aged 55-75 years in good health and CMV-seropositive. Each CDR3 is given with its conserved first and last residue. Each record gives: clone size, J gene, D gene, V gene, CDR3 DNA, CDR3 protein. The D gene is left open where the match is weak. A row's size may be missing; if present it is once, few, many or a size class.

clone_size: -
j_call: TRBJ1-1
d_call: -
v_call: TRBV27
cdr3_nt: TGTGCCAGCAGTCTACACAGCGGGCGTGGAACTGAAGCTTTCTTT
cdr3_aa: CASSLHSGRGTEAFF

clone_size: -
j_call: TRBJ1-2
d_call: -
v_call: TRBV30
cdr3_nt: TGTGCCTGGAGTATCGGGCGGACTTCTTATGGCTACACCTTC
cdr3_aa: CAWSIGRTSYGYTF

clone_size: -
j_call: TRBJ1-2
d_call: TRBD1
v_call: TRBV5-6
cdr3_nt: TGTGCCAGCAGAAACAGGGGGTTCGGTGGCTACACCTTC
cdr3_aa: CASRNRGFGGYTF

clone_size: -
j_call: TRBJ1-4
d_call: TRBD1
v_call: TRBV7-8
cdr3_nt: TGTGCCAGCAGCTTGCTCGTGGGGAACAGGGGCGATGAAAAACTGTTTTTT
cdr3_aa: CASSLLVGNRGDEKLFF

clone_size: -
j_call: TRBJ1-1
d_call: -
v_call: TRBV7-8
cdr3_nt: TGTGCCAGCAGCACCCTAGGGACTCTAAAAAACACTGAAGCTTTCTTT
cdr3_aa: CASSTLGTLKNTEAFF

clone_size: -
j_call: TRBJ2-1
d_call: -
v_call: TRBV10-3
cdr3_nt: TGTGCCATCAGTGAGTCGACGGGACAATCCTACAATGAGCAGTTCTTC
cdr3_aa: CAISESTGQSYNEQFF

clone_size: -
j_call: TRBJ1-4
d_call: -
v_call: TRBV5-6
cdr3_nt: TGTGCCAGCAGCTTCGTGCACCAGGGCGAAAAACTGTTTTTT
cdr3_aa: CASSFVHQGEKLFF

clone_size: once
j_call: TRBJ1-3
d_call: TRBD1
v_call: TRBV4-2
cdr3_nt: TGTGCCAGCAGCCGAGAGGGAAGGGACAGGGGAGGAAACACCATATATTTT
cdr3_aa: CASSREGRDRGGNTIYF

clone_size: -
j_call: TRBJ2-3
d_call: -
v_call: TRBV6-6
cdr3_nt: TGTGCCAGCAGTTGGGACACAAGCACAGATACGCAGTATTTT
cdr3_aa: CASSWDTSTDTQYF

clone_size: -
j_call: TRBJ1-1
d_call: -
v_call: TRBV6-1
cdr3_nt: TGTGCCAGCAGTGCCCACCTTTTTGTTAGGAACACTGAAGCTTTCTTT
cdr3_aa: CASSAHLFVRNTEAFF

clone_size: -
j_call: TRBJ2-3
d_call: -
v_call: TRBV11-3
cdr3_nt: TGTGCCAGCAGCTTAGGACAGAACACAGATACGCAGTATTTT
cdr3_aa: CASSLGQNTDTQYF

clone_size: -
j_call: TRBJ2-3
d_call: -
v_call: TRBV6-1
cdr3_nt: TGTGCCAGCAGTGAAGGGCAGAAACGGGTCACAGATACGCAGTATTTT
cdr3_aa: CASSEGQKRVTDTQYF

clone_size: -
j_call: TRBJ2-3
d_call: -
v_call: TRBV2
cdr3_nt: TGTGCCAGCAGTGAAGCGTTTGGGACTAGCACAGATACGCAGTATTTT
cdr3_aa: CASSEAFGTSTDTQYF

clone_size: few
j_call: TRBJ1-4
d_call: TRBD1
v_call: TRBV30
cdr3_nt: TGTGCCTGGAGTGGGGCGGACAGGGTAAAACTGTTTTTT
cdr3_aa: CAWSGADRVKLFF

clone_size: -
j_call: TRBJ2-3
d_call: -
v_call: TRBV7-2
cdr3_nt: TGTGCCAGCAGCCCGGGATCAGATACGCAGTATTTT
cdr3_aa: CASSPGSDTQYF

clone_size: -
j_call: TRBJ1-4
d_call: -
v_call: TRBV5-4
cdr3_nt: TGTGCCAGCAGCCGGAGGGGAGGTGCAACTAATGAAAAACTGTTTTTT
cdr3_aa: CASSRRGGATNEKLFF

clone_size: -
j_call: TRBJ2-7
d_call: -
v_call: TRBV6-1
cdr3_nt: TGTGCCAGCCGTTTTGGCAGGTTCGACGAGCAGTACTTC
cdr3_aa: CASRFGRFDEQYF

clone_size: -
j_call: TRBJ2-7
d_call: -
v_call: TRBV15
cdr3_nt: TGTGCCACCAGCAGAGATTTCGTTTTCGAGCAGTACTTC
cdr3_aa: CATSRDFVFEQYF

clone_size: -
j_call: TRBJ2-2
d_call: -
v_call: TRBV2
cdr3_nt: TGTGCCAGCACCCGAGAGGGGGCCGGGGAGCTGTTTTTT
cdr3_aa: CASTREGAGELFF

clone_size: few
j_call: TRBJ1-5
d_call: TRBD1
v_call: TRBV6-1
cdr3_nt: TGTGCCAGCAGGAGGGACAGGCTCAGCAATCAGCCCCAGCATTTT
cdr3_aa: CASRRDRLSNQPQHF

clone_size: few
j_call: TRBJ2-7
d_call: TRBD2
v_call: TRBV5-6
cdr3_nt: TGTGCCAGCAGAAGGGACTACTCCTACGAGCAGTACTTC
cdr3_aa: CASRRDYSYEQYF